This T cell receptor (beta chain) was identified during a study of response to subunit inactivated influenza vaccine. Study-level points and caveats: Each seasonal flu vaccination may recruit only limited new T cells, authors suggested.

Remarks on this clonotype: Its cognate antigen is unknown.

TCRdb passed the RT-PCR reads through MiXCR, listing each CDR3 protein once. The sample has a few hundred thousand distinct CDR3 sequences, roughly 12% seen once; the top ten hold roughly 9.6%. From germline, CDR1 is SGHRS and CDR2 YFSETQ. The CDR3 totals 16 residues. The V and J ends lost 1 base and 4 bases, in that order; junction bases with no gene match: 5. This same sample was also taken into another study, of T cells expressing NK-cell markers. That work contributes: For TCR beta, cDNA was produced by 5'RACE template switching with UMIs. Alpha-beta TCR T cells were the sole sorting target in several experiments, owing to an anti-gamma-delta TCR antibody. A range of 1.0-7.0% of CD8+ T cells consisted of dominant NKG2C+ clonotypes in 6 or 7 donors. Certain NKG2C+ T cell clones were expanded, and their HCMV specificity remained unclear.

This specimen was PBMCs from blood, taken on the day of vaccination. This sequence originates from a man aged 50 to 59 who received an inactivated influenza vaccine. The V call is TRBV5-1, the J call TRBJ2-1, with TRBD2 matching 10 bases. CDR3: CASSLRPSGSYNEQFF. CDR3 DNA sequence: TGCGCCAGCAGCTTGAGACCTAGCGGGAGTTACAATGAGCAGTTCTTC. The variable domain in full, with the rest retrieved from reference TRBV5-1 and TRBJ2-1, is KAGVTQTPRYLIKTRGQQVTLSCSPISGHRSVSWYQQTPGQGLQFLFEYFSETQRNKGNFPGRFSGRQFSNSRSEMNVSTLELGDSALYLCASSLRPSGSYNEQFFGPGTRLTVL.